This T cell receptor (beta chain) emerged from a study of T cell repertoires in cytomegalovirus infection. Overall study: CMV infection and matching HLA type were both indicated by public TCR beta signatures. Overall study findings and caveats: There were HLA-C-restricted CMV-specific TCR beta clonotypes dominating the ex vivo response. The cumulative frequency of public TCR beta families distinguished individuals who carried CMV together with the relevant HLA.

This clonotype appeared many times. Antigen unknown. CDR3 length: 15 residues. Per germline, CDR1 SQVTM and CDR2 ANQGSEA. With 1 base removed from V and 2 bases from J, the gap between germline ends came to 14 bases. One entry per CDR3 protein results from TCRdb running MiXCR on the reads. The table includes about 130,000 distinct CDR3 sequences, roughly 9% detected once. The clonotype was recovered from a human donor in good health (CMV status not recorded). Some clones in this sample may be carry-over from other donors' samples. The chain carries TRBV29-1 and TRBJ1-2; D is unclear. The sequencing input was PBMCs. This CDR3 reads CSVEGLNGRNYGYTF. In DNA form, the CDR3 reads TGCAGCGTTGAAGGTTTAAACGGAAGAAACTATGGCTACACCTTC.